A single sample gave rise to the 14 T cell receptor beta chains below, sequenced in a study of T cells in localized non-small cell lung cancer. Profiling relied on immunoSEQ multiplex PCR, and the TCRdb table lists in-frame clones only, not all of them. The sample holds roughly 70,000 clones; around 85% are singletons and the top ten take 21%. The specimen comprised peripheral blood, sampled before any cancer treatment. Receptors were obtained from a male donor at least 60 years old with stage III squamous cell lung carcinoma.

The chain joins TRBV11-2 to TRBJ2-5; D is unclear. The V and J ends lost 2 bases and 2 bases respectively, with 12 bases between them. This CDR3 contains 15 residues. Germline CDR1 is SGHAT and CDR2 is FQNNGV. DNA for the CDR3: TGTGCCAGCAGCTTACAGGTCCGTGCACAAGAGACCCAGTACTTC. Its protein is CASSLQVRAQETQYF.

The rearrangement links TRBV7-2 to TRBJ2-5; D ambiguous. CDR3 size: 16 residues. V was cut by 3 bases and J by 2 bases, with 16 bases left in between. In germline, CDR1 is SGHTA, CDR2 FQGNSA. The CDR3 sequence is CASSLNHIRAQETQYF. For the CDR3, the DNA is TGTGCCAGCAGCTTGAATCACATTCGGGCTCAAGAGACCCAGTACTTC. The full variable domain, its missing parts supplied by reference TRBV7-2 and TRBJ2-5, is GAGVSQSPSNKVTEKGKDVELRCDPISGHTALYWYRQSLGQGLEFLIYFQGNSAPDKSGLPSDRFSAERTGGSVSTLTIQRTQQEDSAVYLCASSLNHIRAQETQYFGPGTRLLVL.

The DNA of the CDR3 is TGCGCCAGCAGCCCTCCGGGACTTGGGTCCAATGAGCAGTTCTTC. As protein: CASSPPGLGSNEQFF. The chain uses TRBV5-1 and TRBJ2-1; D is possibly TRBD2 (6 bases). Trimming removed 4 bases from V and 6 bases from J, with 17 bases in between. In germline, CDR1 is SGHRS, CDR2 YFSETQ. This CDR3 has 15 residues.

The chain has TRBV2 and TRBJ1-2; D gene unclear. Between the trimmed V and J ends, which lost 3 bases and 4 bases, there was a span of 12 bases. This CDR3 is 14 amino acids long. CDR1 SNHLY and CDR2 FYNNEI come from the germline V gene. CDR3 protein: CASSETSSTYGYTF. DNA for the CDR3: TGTGCCAGCAGTGAGACAAGCAGCACCTATGGCTACACCTTC. Supplemented by reference TRBV2 and TRBJ1-2, the full variable domain reads EPEVTQTPSHQVTQMGQEVILRCVPISNHLYFYWYRQILGQKVEFLVSFYNNEISEKSEIFDDQFSVERPDGSNFTLKIRSTKLEDSAMYFCASSETSSTYGYTFGSGTRLTVV.

The chain joins TRBV6-1 to TRBJ1-1; no clear D. V was cut by 1 base and J by 0 bases, with 12 bases left in between. Germline-derived CDR1 and CDR2 are MNHNS and SASEGT. The CDR3 spans 16 residues. The CDR3 nucleotides are TGTGCCAGCAGTGAAGTTGCAGCAAAATTGAACACTGAAGCTTTCTTT. Translated: CASSEVAAKLNTEAFF.

The genes are TRBV4-3 and TRBJ1-2, with D possibly being TRBD1 (5 bases). The CDR3 is 14 amino acids. Germline CDR1 is LGHNA and CDR2 is YSLEER. Trimming cost V 4 bases and J 8 bases, with 17 bases left between them. For the CDR3, the DNA is TGCGCCAGCAGCCGCCTCCGGGAGGGGTCGGGCTACACCTTC. As protein: CASSRLREGSGYTF.

This chain links TRBV6-5 with TRBJ1-4; 11 bases are shared with TRBD1. CDR3 length: 16 amino acids. The germline gives CDR1 MNHEY, CDR2 SVGAGI. J gave up 4 bases and V 4 bases, and 5 bases lay outside the gene matches. The CDR3 region has the DNA TGTGCCAGCAGTTCGGGACAGGGGGTTAGTAATGAAAAACTGTTTTTT. It codes for CASSSGQGVSNEKLFF.

The count of this clone is one. The chain carries TRBV9 and TRBJ2-3, with 10 bases matching TRBD1. V was pared by 5 bases and J by 3 bases, with 6 bases of the junction left unmatched. This CDR3 has 15 amino acids. The germline V gene has CDR1 SGDLS and CDR2 YYNGEE. The CDR3 reads CASSYRQGATDTQYF. In DNA form, the CDR3 reads TGTGCCAGCAGTTACAGACAGGGGGCGACAGATACGCAGTATTTT.

This chain connects TRBV10-3 to TRBJ2-2, with a possible D match to TRBD1 (5 bases). CDR3 size: 14 residues. Trimming left V 0 bases short and J 6 bases short, with 8 bases between. From germline, CDR1 is ENHRY and CDR2 SYGVKD. CDR3 nucleotide sequence: TGTGCCATCAGTGAGTCGGAGACAGCCGGGGAGCTGTTTTTT. Amino acids: CAISESETAGELFF.

This rearrangement joins TRBV30 to TRBJ1-3; unclear D gene. Trimming removed 2 bases at V and 2 bases at J, with 16 bases between. The germline V gene has CDR1 GTSNPN and CDR2 SVGIG (reference sequence). The CDR3 is made up of 16 amino acids. The CDR3 spells CAWSLGMSGPGNTIYF. CDR3 nucleotides: TGTGCCTGGAGTCTGGGCATGTCGGGTCCTGGAAACACCATATATTTT.

V usage is TRBV7-2 and J usage is TRBJ2-2; no firm D call. The CDR3 covers 13 residues. Trimming left V 5 bases short and J 6 bases short, with 10 bases between. Germline V lookup: CDR1 SGHTA, CDR2 FQGNSA. CDR3 sequence reads: CASSTPTAGELFF. The CDR3 nucleotides are TGTGCCAGCAGCACCCCGACCGCCGGGGAGCTGTTTTTT.

This chain connects TRBV6-5 to TRBJ2-1, with 9 bases fitting TRBD2. The CDR3 is made up of 16 amino acids. J was trimmed by 4 bases and V by 4 bases; bases with no gene match: 8. Germline values: CDR1 MNHEY, CDR2 SVGAGI. The CDR3 loop reads CASSSQASGVYNEQFF. The CDR3 DNA reads TGTGCCAGCAGTTCCCAGGCTAGCGGGGTATACAATGAGCAGTTCTTC.

The J gene is TRBJ2-1, the V gene TRBV7-9; 8 positions agree with TRBD2. Germline loops: CDR1 SEHNR, CDR2 FQNEAQ (reference sequence). V dropped 3 bases and J dropped 8; count of bases not matched to a gene: 12. This CDR3 has 16 amino acids. The CDR3 region has the DNA TGTGCCAGCAGCTTTCTTTTCGGACTAGCTGGTGATGAGCAGTTCTTC. Translated: CASSFLFGLAGDEQFF. Filled out from reference TRBV7-9 and TRBJ2-1, the complete variable domain reads DTGVSQNPRHKITKRGQNVTFRCDPISEHNRLYWYRQTLGQGPEFLTYFQNEAQLEKSRLLSDRFSAERPKGSFSTLEIQRTEQGDSAMYLCASSFLFGLAGDEQFFGPGTRLTVL.

This chain links TRBV6-5 with TRBJ2-2; 7 bases are a match to TRBD2. CDR3 length: 15 residues. The germline V gene encodes CDR1 MNHEY and CDR2 SVGAGI. The ends lost 4 bases at V and 1 base at J; junction bases unmatched: 3. CDR3 nucleotides: TGTGCCAGCAGTTGGGCTAGCGGGAACACCGGGGAGCTGTTTTTT. This translates into CASSWASGNTGELFF.